One and the same sample provided the 22 T cell receptor beta chains below, sequenced in a study of T-cell memory formation after mild COVID-19 (dated by TCRdb to the early 2020s). Preparation of the library involved 5' RACE. TCRdb records Illumina NovaSeq 6000 as the sequencer. TCRdb trimmed the raw reads at Q25, called clones with MiXCR and kept productive beta chains. Each record represents a unique CDR3 protein, reported with the most common genes and DNA among its rows. The table for this sample lists approximately 560,000 distinct CDR3 sequences; about 18% of them were counted only once. The top ten hold about 8.1% of the sample. The specimen sequenced was PBMCs or a T cell subset sorted from them (not recorded which). Every receptor here comes from an adult woman who had mild COVID-19 (a few samples of this study predate the infection). The sample titles of this study are shuffled in the database, so cell type and time point are left out; the donor was told from shared clones.

CDR3 sequence reads: CASSHGHRGTGELFF. For the CDR3, the DNA is TGTGCCAGCAGCCATGGGCACCGGGGCACCGGGGAGCTGTTTTTT. The rearrangement joins TRBV3-1 to TRBJ2-2; a weak D match, TRBD2 (5 bases). CDR1 and CDR2 from the germline V gene are LGHDT and YNNKEL (reference sequence). CDR3 length equals 15 residues. Deletions cut 3 bases from V and 4 bases from J, with 12 bases between.

This clonotype was detected a few times. The chain recombines TRBV5-1 with TRBJ2-2, with TRBD1 matching 7 bases. This CDR3 is built from 16 residues. With V trimmed by 3 bases and J by 4 bases, 9 bases remained unmatched. The germline CDR1 and CDR2 sequences are SGHRS and YFSETQ. The CDR3 nucleotides read TGCGCCAGCAGCTCTGGACAGGAACGAAGCACCGGGGAGCTGTTTTTT. Translation gives CASSSGQERSTGELFF.

This clonotype was found a few times. The gene calls are TRBV20-1 and TRBJ1-2; 8 bases are shared with TRBD1. V dropped 5 bases and J dropped 4; count of bases not matched to a gene: 3. The CDR3 runs 12 residues. In germline, CDR1 is DFQATT, CDR2 SNEGSKA (reference sequence). CDR3 DNA sequence: TGCAGTGCTCGACAGGGGTCCTATGGCTACACCTTC. It is translated as CSARQGSYGYTF.

The chain recombines TRBV20-1 with TRBJ2-3; D is ambiguous. V lost 5 bases, J lost 6 bases, and 9 bases lay in between. This CDR3 contains 11 residues. Germline V gene lookup returns CDR1 DFQATT and CDR2 SNEGSKA (reference sequence). DNA for the CDR3: TGCAGTGCTCCAAAGTCCGATACGCAGTATTTT. This sequence encodes CSAPKSDTQYF.

This clonotype was counted between two and nine times. The CDR3 reads CASAFRGGEQFF. For the CDR3, the DNA is TGTGCCAGCGCCTTTCGAGGGGGTGAGCAGTTCTTC. V gene TRBV7-2 combines with J gene TRBJ2-1, with D possibly matching TRBD1 (6 bases). The CDR3 totals 12 residues. Germline V gene sequence: CDR1 SGHTA, CDR2 FQGNSA. V was trimmed by 8 bases and J by 9 bases, leaving 14 bases between them.

The chain carries TRBV6-5 and TRBJ1-1; D might be TRBD1 (5 bases). Germline V lookup: CDR1 MNHEY, CDR2 SVGAGI. The CDR3 totals 14 residues. Between the trimmed V and J ends, which lost 7 bases and 4 bases, there was a span of 16 bases. The CDR3 reads CASIINGRGTEAFF. CDR3 nucleotide sequence: TGTGCCAGCATTATTAATGGAAGGGGCACTGAAGCTTTCTTT.

This clonotype showed up just a few times. The genes are TRBV12-3 or TRBV12-4 and TRBJ2-7; D unclear. V was pared by 2 bases and J by 4 bases, with 6 bases between. The CDR3 covers 12 residues. The CDR3 loop reads CASSLFPYEQYF. CDR3 nucleotides: TGTGCCAGCAGTTTATTCCCTTACGAGCAGTACTTC.

This clonotype was counted a few times. This chain connects TRBV24-1 to TRBJ2-7; D is possibly TRBD2 (5 bases). The CDR3 spans 13 residues. Germline V gives CDR1 KGHDR, CDR2 SFDVKD. V was pared by 3 bases and J by 6 bases, with 11 bases between. This chain's CDR3 is CATSDVSRAEQYF. In nucleotides, the CDR3 is TGTGCCACCAGTGATGTTTCGCGGGCCGAGCAGTACTTC.

This clonotype was detected a few times. The J gene is TRBJ2-3, the V gene TRBV12-3 or TRBV12-4; possible D gene TRBD1, 5 bases. Trimming shortened V by 2 bases and J by 2 bases, and 11 bases separated the two germline ends. CDR3 length: 15 residues. The CDR3 nucleotides are TGTGCCAGCAGTTTATTGGAACAGGCCACAGATACGCAGTATTTT. Its translation is CASSLLEQATDTQYF.

This clonotype was detected only a few times. The rearrangement joins TRBV11-2 to TRBJ2-1, with TRBD1 identical over 9 bases. The CDR3 loop spans 12 amino acids. Trimming removed 5 bases from V and 10 bases from J; junction bases left unmatched: 3. Germline CDR1 and CDR2: SGHAT and FQNNGV. This chain's CDR3 is CASSGQGREQFF. CDR3 sequence (DNA): TGTGCCAGCAGCGGACAGGGGCGGGAGCAGTTCTTC.

This clonotype showed up many times. The rearrangement uses TRBV12-3 or TRBV12-4 and TRBJ2-1; D possibly corresponds to TRBD2 (6 bases). The V end lost 4 bases, the J end lost 12 bases, and 10 bases lay between the germline ends. The CDR3 loop spans 11 amino acids. The CDR3 coding sequence is TGTGCCAGCAGTTCCGGGAGAGGGCAGTTCTTC. This codes for CASSSGRGQFF.

This clonotype came up a few times. This chain joins TRBV12-3 or TRBV12-4 and TRBJ1-2, with D possibly being TRBD1 (6 bases). The CDR3 contains 15 residues. V lost 5 bases to trimming and J lost 4 bases, with 17 bases between them. CDR3 protein: CASSPRTAPSYGYTF. The DNA of the CDR3 is TGTGCCAGCAGTCCGCGGACAGCGCCTAGCTATGGCTACACCTTC.

The CDR3 loop reads CASSQRTGQGMNTEAFF. CDR3 bases: TGTGCCAGCAGTCAACGAACAGGACAGGGAATGAACACTGAAGCTTTCTTT. This rearrangement joins TRBV2 to TRBJ1-1; 8 bases map to TRBD1. The CDR3 covers 17 residues. V was clipped by 5 bases and J by 0 bases; unmatched bases: 11. Per the germline V gene, CDR1 is SNHLY and CDR2 is FYNNEI.

This clonotype was seen a few times. The chain carries TRBV12-3 or TRBV12-4 and TRBJ2-1, with D tentatively TRBD1 (7 bases). The CDR3 has 15 amino acids. Trimming took off 3 bases at V and 12 bases at J, with 21 bases between the two ends. The CDR3 sequence: CASSLATGTGRRQFF. For the CDR3, the DNA is TGTGCCAGCAGTTTGGCGACAGGGACTGGACGGCGGCAGTTCTTC.

The chain uses TRBV9 and TRBJ2-7; 9 positions agree with TRBD1. Germline assignment: CDR1 SGDLS and CDR2 YYNGEE. The junction had 3 bases not matched to a gene; V was cut back by 0 bases and J by 5 bases. CDR3 length: 14 residues. This chain's CDR3 is CASSVATGGDEQYF. Written as DNA, the CDR3 is TGTGCCAGCAGCGTAGCTACAGGGGGCGACGAGCAGTACTTC.

J is TRBJ1-2 and V is TRBV27, with 7 bases fitting TRBD1. V shed 5 bases and J 5 bases; nucleotides not matched to a gene: 8. Looked up from germline, CDR1 is MNHEY and CDR2 is SMNVEV (reference sequence). The CDR3 length is 14 residues. The CDR3 DNA is TGTGCCAGCAGTAGACAGGGCTCCTCGTATGGCTACACCTTC. This gives the protein CASSRQGSSYGYTF.

This clonotype was observed a few times. The chain carries TRBV9 and TRBJ2-3; 12 bases fit TRBD2. The CDR3 extends over 15 amino acids. From germline, CDR1 is SGDLS and CDR2 YYNGEE. V gave up 3 bases and J gave up 5 bases; unmatched junction bases: 4. CDR3 protein: CASSESGLAGDTQYF. The CDR3 DNA reads TGTGCCAGCAGCGAGTCGGGACTAGCGGGAGATACGCAGTATTTT.

This clonotype has only a few counts. The J gene is TRBJ2-3, the V gene TRBV6-5; D is uncertain. The CDR3 covers 13 residues. Between the trimmed V and J ends, which lost 7 bases and 1 base, there was a span of 9 bases. Germline-derived CDR1 and CDR2 are MNHEY and SVGAGI. CDR3 region: CASIAVGTDTQYF. The CDR3, as DNA: TGTGCCAGCATCGCGGTGGGCACAGATACGCAGTATTTT.

This clonotype was seen only a few times. This chain connects TRBV25-1 to TRBJ1-1; TRBD1 might be the D (6 bases). V was cut by 0 bases and J by 1 base, with 18 bases left in between. This CDR3 is built from 18 residues. Germline lookup yields CDR1 MGHDK and CDR2 SYGVNS. The CDR3 DNA follows: TGTGCCAGCAGTGAATATGGGGCGGGGGGCAGACCGAACACTGAAGCTTTCTTT. This codes for CASSEYGAGGRPNTEAFF.

This clonotype has a handful of counts. J is TRBJ2-7 and V is TRBV3-1; TRBD1 agrees at 7 bases. Losses at the gene ends were 0 bases for V and 3 bases for J; bases not matched to a gene: 5. CDR1 and CDR2 (germline): LGHDT, YNNKEL (reference sequence). The CDR3 totals 15 residues. The CDR3 coding sequence is TGTGCCAGCAGCCAAGAAGGGGGACAGTTCTACGAGCAGTACTTC. Residues: CASSQEGGQFYEQYF.

The chain is built from TRBV12-3 or TRBV12-4 and TRBJ1-1; D remains unclear. This CDR3 has 13 amino acids. V lost 1 base and J 7 bases, leaving 10 bases between the germline ends. CDR3 sequence (DNA): TGTGCCAGCAGTTTAGTGGGTAGGGATGAAGCTTTCTTT. This sequence encodes CASSLVGRDEAFF.

This sequence joins TRBV9 and TRBJ2-7, with 8 bases aligning to TRBD2. Per the germline V gene, CDR1 is SGDLS and CDR2 is YYNGEE. The CDR3 runs 15 residues. V lost 3 bases and J lost 0; bases outside the gene matches: 5. CDR3 sequence (DNA): TGTGCCAGCAGCGCCGGGGGGGCTGGCTCCTACGAGCAGTACTTC. Its protein product is CASSAGGAGSYEQYF.